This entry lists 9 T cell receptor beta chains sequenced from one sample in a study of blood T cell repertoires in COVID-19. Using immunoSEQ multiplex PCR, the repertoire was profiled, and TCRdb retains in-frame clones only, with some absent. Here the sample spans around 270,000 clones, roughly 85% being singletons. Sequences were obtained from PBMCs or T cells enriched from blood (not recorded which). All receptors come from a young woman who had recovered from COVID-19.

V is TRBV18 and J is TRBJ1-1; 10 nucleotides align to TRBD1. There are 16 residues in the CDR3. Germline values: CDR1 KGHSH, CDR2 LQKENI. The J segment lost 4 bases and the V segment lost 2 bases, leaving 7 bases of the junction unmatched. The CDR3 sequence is CASSPIPGQGSTEAFF. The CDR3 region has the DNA TGTGCCAGCTCACCAATACCGGGACAGGGGAGCACTGAAGCTTTCTTT.

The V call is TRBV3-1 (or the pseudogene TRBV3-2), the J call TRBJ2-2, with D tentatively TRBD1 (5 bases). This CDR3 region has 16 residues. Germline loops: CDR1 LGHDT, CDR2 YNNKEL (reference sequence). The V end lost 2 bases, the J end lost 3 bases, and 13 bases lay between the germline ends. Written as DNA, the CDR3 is TGTGCCAGCAGCCAACTCGACAGTTCGTACACCGGGGAGCTGTTTTTT. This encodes CASSQLDSSYTGELFF.

The CDR3 DNA reads as TGCAGCGTTGTGCGGGGCAGCTCTGGAAACACCATATATTTT. It translates to CSVVRGSSGNTIYF. The chain uses TRBV29-1 and TRBJ1-3; tentative D call: TRBD1 (5 bases). Trimming removed 4 bases at V and 0 bases at J, with 10 bases between. The germline V gene encodes CDR1 SQVTM and CDR2 ANQGSEA. The CDR3 consists of 14 residues.

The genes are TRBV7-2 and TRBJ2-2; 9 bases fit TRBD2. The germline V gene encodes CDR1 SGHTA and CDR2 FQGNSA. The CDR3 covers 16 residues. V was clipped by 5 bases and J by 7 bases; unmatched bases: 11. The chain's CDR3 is CASSRLGGGVNGELFF. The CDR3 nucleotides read TGTGCCAGCAGCCGCCTGGGCGGGGGGGTTAACGGGGAGCTGTTTTTT.

CDR3 protein: CASSLAPGGRDTQYF. CDR3 DNA sequence: TGTGCCAGCAGTTTGGCCCCAGGGGGCAGAGATACGCAGTATTTT. The rearrangement links TRBV6-5 to TRBJ2-3; 8 bases align to TRBD1. The CDR3 contains 15 residues. Unmatched junction bases numbered 8, after V lost 4 bases and J lost 5 bases. Germline V gene data show CDR1 as MNHEY and CDR2 as SVGAGI.

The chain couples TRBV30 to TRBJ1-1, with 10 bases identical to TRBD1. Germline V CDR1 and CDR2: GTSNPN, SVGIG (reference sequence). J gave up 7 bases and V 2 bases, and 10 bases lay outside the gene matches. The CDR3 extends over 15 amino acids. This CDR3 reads CAWSTPTGGLREAFF. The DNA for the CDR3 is TGTGCCTGGAGTACCCCGACAGGGGGCCTTCGTGAAGCTTTCTTT.

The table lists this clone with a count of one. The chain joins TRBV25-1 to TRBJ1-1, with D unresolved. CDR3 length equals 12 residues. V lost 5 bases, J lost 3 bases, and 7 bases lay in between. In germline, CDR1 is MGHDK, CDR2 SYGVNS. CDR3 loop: CASSYSYTEAFF. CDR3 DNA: TGTGCCAGCAGTTACTCGTACACTGAAGCTTTCTTT.

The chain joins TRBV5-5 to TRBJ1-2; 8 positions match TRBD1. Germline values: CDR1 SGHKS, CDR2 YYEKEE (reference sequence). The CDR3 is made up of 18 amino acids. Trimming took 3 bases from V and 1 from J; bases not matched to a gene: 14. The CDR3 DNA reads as TGTGCCAGCAGCTCCGGACAGGGCGCCGTAGTACGTAACTATGGCTACACCTTC. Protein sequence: CASSSGQGAVVRNYGYTF.

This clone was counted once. The chain's CDR3 is CSAGPRVETEAFF. CDR3 coding DNA: TGCAGCGCCGGTCCCAGGGTTGAGACTGAAGCTTTCTTT. The chain uses TRBV29-1 and TRBJ1-1, with D perhaps TRBD1 (5 bases). In germline, CDR1 is SQVTM, CDR2 ANQGSEA. The CDR3 is 13 amino acids. With 7 bases removed from V and 5 bases from J, the gap between germline ends came to 17 bases.